This TCR beta chain was sequenced in a study of blood T cell repertoires in COVID-19. Study context: Acute and convalescent COVID-19 specimens originated in the United States, Italy and Spain.

J gave up 3 bases and V 6 bases, and 9 bases lay outside the gene matches. The CDR3 covers 16 residues. CDR1 and CDR2 from the germline V gene are MDHEN and SYDVKM. In the original analysis: Nucleated cell counts were estimated from reference gene primer amplification. Sequencing was performed with immunoSEQ multiplex PCR; in TCRdb, only in-frame clones are kept and a portion is missing. That table is the source of V, J and clone size, and D and trimming were worked out from the DNA. This sample has some 50,000 clones; roughly 84% occur once, and the top ten carry roughly 3%. This sequence originates from a man between 45 and 60 years old with acute or convalescent COVID-19. This sequence joins TRBV28 and TRBJ1-3; 9 bases are a match to TRBD1. The source material was peripheral blood. As DNA, the CDR3 is TGTGCCAGCAGGACCCCGGGACAGGGAAGTGGAAACACCATATATTTT. It yields the protein CASRTPGQGSGNTIYF.